One and the same sample provided the 2 T cell receptor beta chains below, sequenced in a study of cytotoxic CD8 clonotypes in ibrutinib-treated CLL. Clones were read by immunoSEQ multiplex PCR, and TCRdb kept only the in-frame ones, dropping some. The sample has about 40,000 clones, 65% to 70% seen once. The source was PBMCs, collected at disease progression, from a patient treated with ibrutinib. Receptors originate from a human donor with chronic lymphocytic leukemia.

The rearrangement uses TRBV11-3 and TRBJ2-7; D remains unclear. Germline CDR1 reads SGHNT; CDR2 reads YENEEA. The germline V and J ends were trimmed by 2 bases and 1 base, with 9 bases remaining between them. This CDR3 comprises 14 residues. The CDR3 loop is CASSLQSISYEQYF. The CDR3 region has the DNA TGTGCCAGCAGCTTACAGAGTATTTCCTACGAGCAGTACTTC. Based on the CDR3 plus reference TRBV11-3 and TRBJ2-7, the full variable domain is EAGVVQSPRYKIIEKKQPVAFWCNPISGHNTLYWYLQNLGQGPELLIRYENEEAVDDSQLPKDRFSAERLKGVDSTLKIQPAELGDSAVYLCASSLQSISYEQYFGPGTRLTVT.

The chain recombines TRBV7-2 with TRBJ2-5, with TRBD1 identical over 11 bases. Germline CDR1 SGHTA, CDR2 FQGNSA. The CDR3 has 16 amino acids. Trimming cost V 5 bases and J 5 bases; bases outside gene matches: 10. CDR3 amino acids: CASSPRTGGQGETQYF. CDR3 DNA: TGTGCCAGCAGCCCAAGGACAGGGGGCCAGGGGGAGACCCAGTACTTC.